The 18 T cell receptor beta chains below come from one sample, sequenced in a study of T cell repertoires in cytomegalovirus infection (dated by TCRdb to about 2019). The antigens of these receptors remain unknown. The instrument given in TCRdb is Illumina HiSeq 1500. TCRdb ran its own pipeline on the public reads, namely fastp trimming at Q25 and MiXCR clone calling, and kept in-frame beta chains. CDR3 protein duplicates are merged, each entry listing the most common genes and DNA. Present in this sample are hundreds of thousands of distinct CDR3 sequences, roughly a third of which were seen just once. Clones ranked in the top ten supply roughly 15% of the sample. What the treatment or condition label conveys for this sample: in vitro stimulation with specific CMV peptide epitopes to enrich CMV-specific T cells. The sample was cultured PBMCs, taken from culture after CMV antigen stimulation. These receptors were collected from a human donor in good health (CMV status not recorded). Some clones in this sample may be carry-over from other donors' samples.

The CDR3 is CASSPGLAGGAQETQYF. CDR3 sequence (DNA): TGTGCCAGCAGCCCAGGACTAGCGGGAGGGGCCCAAGAGACCCAGTACTTC. The chain carries TRBV5-4 and TRBJ2-5; 15 nucleotides line up with TRBD2. The CDR3 loop spans 17 amino acids. Germline V gives CDR1 SGHNT, CDR2 YYREEE (reference sequence). V was pared by 4 bases and J by 1 base, with 5 bases of the junction left unmatched.

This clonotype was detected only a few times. The CDR3 DNA sequence: TGTGCCGTAAAAACAGGGGGCAGGGATCAGCCCCAGCATTTT. As protein: CAVKTGGRDQPQHF. The chain is built from TRBV28 and TRBJ1-5; 9 bases match TRBD1. J was trimmed by 5 bases and V by 11 bases; bases with no gene match: 10. Germline CDR1 is MDHEN and CDR2 is SYDVKM. The CDR3 is 14 amino acids.

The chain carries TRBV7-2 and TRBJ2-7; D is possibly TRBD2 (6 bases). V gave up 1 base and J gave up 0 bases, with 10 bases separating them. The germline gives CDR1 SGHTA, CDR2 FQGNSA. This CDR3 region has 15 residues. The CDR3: CASSLERDFSYEQYF. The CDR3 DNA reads TGTGCCAGCAGCTTAGAACGGGACTTCTCCTACGAGCAGTACTTC.

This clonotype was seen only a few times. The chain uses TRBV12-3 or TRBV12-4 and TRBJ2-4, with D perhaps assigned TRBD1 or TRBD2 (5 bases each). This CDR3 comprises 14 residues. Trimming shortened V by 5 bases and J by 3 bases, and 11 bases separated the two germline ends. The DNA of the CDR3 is TGTGCCAGCAGTGGGGGTGGCAGCAAAAACATTCAGTACTTC. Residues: CASSGGGSKNIQYF.

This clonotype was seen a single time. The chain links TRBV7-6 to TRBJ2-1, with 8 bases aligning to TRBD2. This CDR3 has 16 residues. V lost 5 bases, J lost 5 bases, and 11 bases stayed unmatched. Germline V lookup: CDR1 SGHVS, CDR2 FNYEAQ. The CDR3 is CASSRPGREVHNEQFF. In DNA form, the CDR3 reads TGTGCCAGCAGCCGTCCTGGGCGGGAGGTTCACAATGAGCAGTTCTTC. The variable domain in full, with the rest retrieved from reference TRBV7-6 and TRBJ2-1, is GAGVSQSPRYKVTKRGQDVALRCDPISGHVSLYWYRQALGQGPEFLTYFNYEAQQDKSGLPNDRFSAERPEGSISTLTIQRTEQRDSAMYRCASSRPGREVHNEQFFGPGTRLTVL.

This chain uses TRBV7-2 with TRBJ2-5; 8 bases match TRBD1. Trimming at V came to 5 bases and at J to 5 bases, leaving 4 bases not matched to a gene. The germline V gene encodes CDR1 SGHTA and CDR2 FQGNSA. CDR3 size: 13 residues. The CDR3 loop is CASSPWTGETQYF. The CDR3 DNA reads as TGTGCCAGCAGCCCCTGGACAGGGGAGACCCAGTACTTC.

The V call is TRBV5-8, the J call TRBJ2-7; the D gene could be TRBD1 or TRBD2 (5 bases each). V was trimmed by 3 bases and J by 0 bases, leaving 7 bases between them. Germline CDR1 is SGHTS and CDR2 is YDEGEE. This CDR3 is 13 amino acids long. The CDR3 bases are TGTGCCAGCAGCTGGGACGGCTCCTACGAGCAGTACGTC. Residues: CASSWDGSYEQYV.

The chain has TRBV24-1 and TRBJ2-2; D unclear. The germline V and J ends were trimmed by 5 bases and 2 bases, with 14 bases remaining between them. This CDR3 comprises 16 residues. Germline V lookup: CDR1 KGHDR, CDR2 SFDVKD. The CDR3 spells CATSALSGFNTGELFF. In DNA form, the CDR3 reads TGTGCCACCAGTGCCCTTTCCGGCTTTAACACCGGGGAGCTGTTTTTT.

This CDR3 is CASSQDWGTGTVSYEQYF. The CDR3 DNA reads TGCGCCAGCAGCCAAGATTGGGGAACGGGGACAGTCTCCTACGAGCAGTACTTC. V usage is TRBV4-3 and J usage is TRBJ2-7, with 7 positions matching TRBD1. The J segment lost 0 bases and the V segment lost 0 bases, leaving 11 bases of the junction unmatched. This CDR3 spans 18 amino acids. The germline V gene encodes CDR1 LGHNA and CDR2 YSLEER.

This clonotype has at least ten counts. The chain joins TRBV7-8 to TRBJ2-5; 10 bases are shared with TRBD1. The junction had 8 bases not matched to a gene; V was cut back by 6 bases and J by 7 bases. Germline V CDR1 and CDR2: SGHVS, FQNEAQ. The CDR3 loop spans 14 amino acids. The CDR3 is CASSMGTGEGTQYF. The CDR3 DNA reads TGTGCCAGCAGTATGGGGACAGGGGAAGGGACCCAGTACTTC.

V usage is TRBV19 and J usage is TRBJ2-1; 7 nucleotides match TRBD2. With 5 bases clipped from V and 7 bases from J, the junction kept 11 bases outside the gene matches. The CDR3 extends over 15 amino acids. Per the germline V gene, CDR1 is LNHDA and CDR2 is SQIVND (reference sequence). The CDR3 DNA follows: TGTGCCAGTAGTTTTCGGCGGGAGCTGATTAATGAGCAGTTCTTC. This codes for CASSFRRELINEQFF.

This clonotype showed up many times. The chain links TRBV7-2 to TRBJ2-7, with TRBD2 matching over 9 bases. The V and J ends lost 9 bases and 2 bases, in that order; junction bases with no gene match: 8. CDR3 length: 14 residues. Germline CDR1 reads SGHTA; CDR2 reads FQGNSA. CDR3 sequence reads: CASTPGTSTYEQYF. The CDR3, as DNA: TGTGCCAGTACGCCGGGGACTAGCACCTACGAGCAGTACTTC.

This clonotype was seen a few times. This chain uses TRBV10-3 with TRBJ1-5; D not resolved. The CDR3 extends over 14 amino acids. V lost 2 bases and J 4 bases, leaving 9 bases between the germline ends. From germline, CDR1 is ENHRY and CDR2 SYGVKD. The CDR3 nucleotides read TGTGCCATCAGTGAGGGGAGAGGGAATCAGCCCCAGCATTTT. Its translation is CAISEGRGNQPQHF.

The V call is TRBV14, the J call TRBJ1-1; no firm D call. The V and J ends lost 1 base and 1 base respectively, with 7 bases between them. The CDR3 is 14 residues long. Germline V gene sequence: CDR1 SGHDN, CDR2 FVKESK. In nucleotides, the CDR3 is TGTGCCAGCAGCCAAGCACAGTCGAACACTGAAGCTTTCTTT. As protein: CASSQAQSNTEAFF.

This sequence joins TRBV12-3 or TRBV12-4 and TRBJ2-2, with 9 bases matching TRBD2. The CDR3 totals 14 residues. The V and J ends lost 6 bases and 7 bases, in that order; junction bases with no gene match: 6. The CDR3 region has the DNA TGTGCCAGCAGCAGGGAACTAGCGGGCGGGGAGCTGTTTTTT. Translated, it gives CASSRELAGGELFF.

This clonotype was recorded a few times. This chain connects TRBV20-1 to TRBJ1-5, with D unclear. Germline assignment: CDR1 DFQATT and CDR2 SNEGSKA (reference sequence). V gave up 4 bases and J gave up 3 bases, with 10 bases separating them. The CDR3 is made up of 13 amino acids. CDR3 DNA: TGCAGTGCTAAGAGGTTAGACAATCAGCCCCAGCATTTT. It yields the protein CSAKRLDNQPQHF.

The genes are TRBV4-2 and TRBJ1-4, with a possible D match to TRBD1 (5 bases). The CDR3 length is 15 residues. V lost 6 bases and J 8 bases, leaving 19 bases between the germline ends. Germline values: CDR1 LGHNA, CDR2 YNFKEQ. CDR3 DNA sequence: TGTGCCAGCAGGCCAGACGGGGGACGTCCAGAAAAACTGTTTTTT. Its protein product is CASRPDGGRPEKLFF.

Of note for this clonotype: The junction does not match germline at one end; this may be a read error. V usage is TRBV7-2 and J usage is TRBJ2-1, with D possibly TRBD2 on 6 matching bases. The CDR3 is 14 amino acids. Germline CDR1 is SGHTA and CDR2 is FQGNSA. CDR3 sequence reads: CASSSGTLYDEQFF. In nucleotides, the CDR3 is TGTGCCAGCAGCTCCGGGACTCTCTACGATGAGCAGTTCTTC.